The 2 T cell receptor beta chains below all came from one sample that was sequenced in a study of blood T cells in healthy people across ages. Combining a sample-barcoded 5' primer with a J-beta primer mix, a second PCR ran for roughly 6 to 12 cycles. A single record per CDR3 protein comes from TCRdb applying MiXCR to the 5' RACE reads. Among about 680,000 distinct CDR3 sequences, roughly 50% were seen once, and the ten largest hold around 32%. Sequences were obtained from blood. Source of these receptors: an older woman in good health.

This chain joins TRBV6-5 and TRBJ2-3; tentatively, D is TRBD2 (6 bases). The CDR3 loop spans 16 amino acids. Germline V gene lookup returns CDR1 MNHEY and CDR2 SVGAGI. V shed 2 bases and J shed 0 bases, with 12 bases lying between them. The CDR3 sequence: CASSYLGGSSTDTQYF. The CDR3 region has the DNA TGTGCCAGCAGTTACCTCGGGGGAAGTAGCACAGATACGCAGTATTTT.

This clonotype was detected once. The chain combines TRBV7-2 with TRBJ1-1; perhaps TRBD1 as D (5 bases). V gave up 1 base and J gave up 11 bases, with 14 bases separating them. This CDR3 spans 13 amino acids. Looked up from germline, CDR1 is SGHTA and CDR2 is FQGNSA. DNA for the CDR3: TGTGCCAGCAGCTTAGACCCGCAGGGTAGGGCTTTCTTT. It yields the protein CASSLDPQGRAFF.